This TCR beta chain comes out of a study of cytomegalovirus exposure and HLA in healthy donors. Study findings and constraints: In vitro testing confirmed a few CMV-associated chains as specific for CMV antigens. A classifier reportedly called cytomegalovirus status with high sensitivity and specificity.

The V gene's germline CDR1 is LGHNA and CDR2 YSLEER. CDR3 size: 15 residues. Deletions cut 3 bases from V and 4 bases from J, with 16 bases between. Measured with immunoSEQ multiplex PCR; TCRdb has only the in-frame clones, and not every one. The table has under 60,000 clones, about nine tenths seen once. For this clone: Its cognate antigen is unknown.

The sequence was obtained from a woman in her 30s in good health and CMV-seronegative. Sequenced sample: PBMCs. V and J are TRBV4-3 and TRBJ2-7; possible D gene TRBD2, 5 bases. In nucleotides, the CDR3 is TGCGCCAGCAGCCACGCCTTAACGGGGAATTACGAGCAGTACTTC. Translation: CASSHALTGNYEQYF.